Sequencing of this T cell receptor (beta chain) was carried out in a study of blood T cell repertoires in COVID-19. This clone was observed a single time. Germline V gene sequence: CDR1 SGHKS, CDR2 YYEKEE (reference sequence). The CDR3 has 17 residues. The V and J ends lost 0 bases and 3 bases respectively, with 16 bases between them. The protocol was immunoSEQ multiplex PCR, while the TCRdb copy is restricted to in-frame clones and leaves out a portion. The sample includes about 34,000 clones, around 77% of them seen just once. Sequenced input: peripheral blood. The sequence came from a human donor in a cohort sampled during active COVID-19. The chain employs TRBV5-5 and TRBJ2-1, with D perhaps matching TRBD2 (6 bases). The CDR3: CASSLVPGTQIYNEQFF. Written as DNA, the CDR3 is TGTGCCAGCAGCTTGGTTCCGGGGACTCAAATCTACAATGAGCAGTTCTTC. Full variable domain (missing parts from reference TRBV5-5 and TRBJ2-1): DAGVTQSPTHLIKTRGQQVTLRCSPISGHKSVSWYQQVLGQGPQFIFQYYEKEERGRGNFPDRFSARQFPNYSSELNVNALLLGDSALYLCASSLVPGTQIYNEQFFGPGTRLTVL.